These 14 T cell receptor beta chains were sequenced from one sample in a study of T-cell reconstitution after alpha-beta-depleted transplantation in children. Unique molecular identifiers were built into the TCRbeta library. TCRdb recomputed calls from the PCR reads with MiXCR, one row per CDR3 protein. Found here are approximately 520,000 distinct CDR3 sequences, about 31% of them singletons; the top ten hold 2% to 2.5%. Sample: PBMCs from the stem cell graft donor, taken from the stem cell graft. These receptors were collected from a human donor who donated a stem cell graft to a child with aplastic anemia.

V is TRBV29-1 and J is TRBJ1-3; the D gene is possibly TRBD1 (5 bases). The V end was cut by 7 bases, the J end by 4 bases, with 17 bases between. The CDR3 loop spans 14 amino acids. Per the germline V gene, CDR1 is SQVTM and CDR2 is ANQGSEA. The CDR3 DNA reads TGCAGCGCCCAATTTAGAGGGACGGGAAACACCATATATTTT. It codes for CSAQFRGTGNTIYF. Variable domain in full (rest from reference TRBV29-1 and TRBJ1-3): SAVISQKPSRDICQRGTSLTIQCQVDSQVTMMFWYRQQPGQSLTLIATANQGSEATYESGFVIDKFPISRPNLTFSTLTVSNMSPEDSSIYLCSAQFRGTGNTIYFGEGSWLTVV.

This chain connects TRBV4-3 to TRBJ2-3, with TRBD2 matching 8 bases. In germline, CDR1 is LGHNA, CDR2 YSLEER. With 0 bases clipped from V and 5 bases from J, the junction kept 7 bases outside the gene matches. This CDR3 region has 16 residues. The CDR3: CASSQDQGLAGDTQYF. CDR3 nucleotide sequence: TGCGCCAGCAGCCAAGATCAGGGCCTAGCGGGAGATACGCAGTATTTT.

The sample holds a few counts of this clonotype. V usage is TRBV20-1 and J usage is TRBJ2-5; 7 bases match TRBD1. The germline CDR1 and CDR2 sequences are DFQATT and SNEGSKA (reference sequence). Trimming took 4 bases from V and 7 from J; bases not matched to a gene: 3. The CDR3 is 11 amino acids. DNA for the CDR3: TGCAGTGCTAAGGGGGCAGGGACCCAGTACTTC. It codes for CSAKGAGTQYF.

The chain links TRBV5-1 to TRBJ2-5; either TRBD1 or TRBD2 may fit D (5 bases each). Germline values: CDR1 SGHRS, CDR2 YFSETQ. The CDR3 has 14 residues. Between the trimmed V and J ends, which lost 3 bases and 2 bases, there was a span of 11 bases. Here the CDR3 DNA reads TGCGCCAGCAGCTCAGGGACGGGGCAAGAGACCCAGTACTTC. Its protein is CASSSGTGQETQYF.

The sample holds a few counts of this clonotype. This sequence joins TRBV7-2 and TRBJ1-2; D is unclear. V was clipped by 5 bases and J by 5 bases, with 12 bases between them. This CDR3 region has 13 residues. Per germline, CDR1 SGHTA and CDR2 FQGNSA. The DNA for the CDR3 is TGTGCCAGCAGCCAACGCCTGGTTTATGGCTACACCTTC. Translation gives CASSQRLVYGYTF.

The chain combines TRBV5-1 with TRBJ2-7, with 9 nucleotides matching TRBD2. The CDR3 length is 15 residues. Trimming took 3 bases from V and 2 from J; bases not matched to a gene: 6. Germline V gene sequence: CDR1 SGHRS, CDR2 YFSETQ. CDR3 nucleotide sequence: TGCGCCAGCAGCTCGACTAGCGGAGGACCCTACGAGCAGTACTTC. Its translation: CASSSTSGGPYEQYF. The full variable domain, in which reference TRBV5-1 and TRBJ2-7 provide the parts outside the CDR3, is KAGVTQTPRYLIKTRGQQVTLSCSPISGHRSVSWYQQTPGQGLQFLFEYFSETQRNKGNFPGRFSGRQFSNSRSEMNVSTLELGDSALYLCASSSTSGGPYEQYFGPGTRLTVT.

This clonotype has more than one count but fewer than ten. The CDR3 loop reads CSAPPTGSYQPQHF. In DNA, the CDR3 is TGCAGTGCTCCACCGACAGGGTCGTATCAGCCCCAGCATTTT. The V and J genes are TRBV20-1 and TRBJ1-5, with 7 bases that match TRBD1. The V gene's germline CDR1 is DFQATT and CDR2 SNEGSKA (reference sequence). This CDR3 region has 14 residues. J lost 5 bases, V lost 5 bases, and 9 bases had no gene match.

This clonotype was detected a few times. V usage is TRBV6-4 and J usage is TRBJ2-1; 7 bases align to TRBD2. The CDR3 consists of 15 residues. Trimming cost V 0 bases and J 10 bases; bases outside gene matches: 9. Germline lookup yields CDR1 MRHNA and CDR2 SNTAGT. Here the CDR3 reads CASSDSISSGREQFF. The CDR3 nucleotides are TGTGCCAGCAGTGACTCGATTTCTAGCGGAAGAGAGCAGTTCTTC.

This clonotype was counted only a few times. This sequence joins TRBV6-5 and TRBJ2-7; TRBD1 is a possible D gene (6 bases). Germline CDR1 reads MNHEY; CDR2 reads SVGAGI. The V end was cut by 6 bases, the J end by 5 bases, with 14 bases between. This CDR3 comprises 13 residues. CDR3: CASRVQGSHEQYF. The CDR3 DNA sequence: TGTGCCAGCAGAGTACAGGGTAGCCACGAGCAGTACTTC.

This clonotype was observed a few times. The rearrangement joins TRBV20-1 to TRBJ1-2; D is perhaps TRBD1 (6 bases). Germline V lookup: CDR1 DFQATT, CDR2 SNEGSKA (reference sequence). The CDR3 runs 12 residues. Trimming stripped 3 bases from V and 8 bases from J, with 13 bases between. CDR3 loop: CSARSGERGYTF. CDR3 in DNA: TGCAGTGCTAGGTCAGGGGAAAGAGGCTACACCTTC.

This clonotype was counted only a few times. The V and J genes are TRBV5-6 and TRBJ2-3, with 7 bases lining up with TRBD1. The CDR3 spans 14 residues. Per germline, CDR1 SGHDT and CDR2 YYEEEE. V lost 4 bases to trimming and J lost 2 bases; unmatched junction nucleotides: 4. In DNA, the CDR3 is TGTGCCAGCAGCCAACAGGGGTCCACAGATACGCAGTATTTT. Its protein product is CASSQQGSTDTQYF.

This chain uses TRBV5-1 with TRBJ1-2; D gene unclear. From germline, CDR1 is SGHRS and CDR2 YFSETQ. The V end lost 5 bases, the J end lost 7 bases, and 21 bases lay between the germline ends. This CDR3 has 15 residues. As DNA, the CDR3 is TGCGCCAGCAGTCCCCGGGGTCCCCTATTGGGTGGCTACACCTTC. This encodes CASSPRGPLLGGYTF.

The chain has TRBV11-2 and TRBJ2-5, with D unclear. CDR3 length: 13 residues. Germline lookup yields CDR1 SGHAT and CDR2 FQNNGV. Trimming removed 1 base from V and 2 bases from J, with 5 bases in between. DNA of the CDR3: TGTGCCAGCAGCTTAGCCTGGCAAGAGACCCAGTACTTC. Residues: CASSLAWQETQYF.

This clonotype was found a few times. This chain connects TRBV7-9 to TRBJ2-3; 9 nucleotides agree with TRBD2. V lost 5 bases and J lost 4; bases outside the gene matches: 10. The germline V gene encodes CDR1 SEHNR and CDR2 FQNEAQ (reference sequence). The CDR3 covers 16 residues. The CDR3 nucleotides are TGTGCCAGCAGCAGGCGGGAGGGCCTACTCCCAGATACGCAGTATTTT. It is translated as CASSRREGLLPDTQYF.